This is a list of T cell receptor beta chains from one sample in a study of cytomegalovirus exposure and HLA in healthy donors. TCRdb's copy holds only in-frame clones and misses some; the assay was immunoSEQ multiplex PCR. The sample lists around 49,000 clones; 92% were seen once. The sequenced material came from PBMCs. Source of these receptors: a man aged 18 to 29 in good health and CMV-seronegative. The CDR3 runs from the conserved cysteine through the conserved F or W. The D gene is left open where the match is weak. Size values are once, few and many counts, or a class for expanded clones, and some rows have none.

D gene | J gene | clone size | V gene | CDR3 DNA | CDR3 protein
. | TRBJ1-1 | . | TRBV5-1 | TGCGCCAGCAGCTACACCGTCCCGAACACTGAAGCTTTCTTT | CASSYTVPNTEAFF
. | TRBJ2-1 | . | TRBV14 | TGTGCCAGCAGCCCTAACCCGCCAAGTATGGGAGTTGAATTATATGAGCAGTTCTTC | CASSPNPPSMGVELYEQFF
TRBD1 | TRBJ1-1 | . | TRBV28 | TGTGCCAGCAGTCCGACCCTGAGGACAGGGCGGCACACTGAAGCTTTCTTT | CASSPTLRTGRHTEAFF
TRBD2 | TRBJ2-1 | . | TRBV11-1 | TGTGCCAGCAGCTTAAGGACTAGCGGGAGACTCAATGAGCAGTTCTTC | CASSLRTSGRLNEQFF
. | TRBJ2-2 | . | TRBV2 | TGTGCCAGCAGTGAGGTCCGAGGCGGGGAGCTGTTTTTT | CASSEVRGGELFF
. | TRBJ1-4 | . | TRBV10-1 | TGCGCCAGCAGTGAGGGACGGACGGGCAGGGGAAAACTGTTTTTT | CASSEGRTGRGKLFF
. | TRBJ2-2 | . | TRBV7-8 | TGTGCCAGCAGCTCCCAGGGGCTAGCCGGGGAGCTGTTTTTT | CASSSQGLAGELFF
. | TRBJ2-3 | . | TRBV18 | TGTGCCAGCTCACTGTACCAGGGTGTCACAGATACGCAGTATTTT | CASSLYQGVTDTQYF
TRBD1 | TRBJ2-2 | . | TRBV7-9 | TGTGCCAGCAGTCTCCAACGAGGGACAGGGCTCACCGGGGAGCTGTTTTTT | CASSLQRGTGLTGELFF
TRBD1 | TRBJ2-7 | . | TRBV7-9 | TGTGCCAGCAGTCCCATCCCGACAGGGGTCCACGAGCAGTACTTC | CASSPIPTGVHEQYF
. | TRBJ2-1 | . | TRBV11-2 | TGTGCCAGCAGCTCCCCCGTTGACACGCCAGGCAATGAGCAGTTCTTC | CASSSPVDTPGNEQFF
TRBD1 | TRBJ2-7 | once | TRBV28 | TGTGCCAGCAGTTTTCCCTGGACAGGGCGAGGCGAGCAGTACTTC | CASSFPWTGRGEQYF
TRBD2 | TRBJ2-7 | . | TRBV11-3 | TGTGCCAGCAGCTTAACCACTCTAGCGGGGACCTACGAGCAGTACTTC | CASSLTTLAGTYEQYF
TRBD2 | TRBJ2-7 | . | TRBV25-1 | TGTGCCAGCAGTGAAATTGGACTAGCGGACTACGAGCAGTACTTC | CASSEIGLADYEQYF
. | TRBJ2-5 | . | TRBV5-1 | TGCGCCAGCAGGCAAACTTCCTGGACAGACGAGACCCAGTACTTC | CASRQTSWTDETQYF
TRBD1 | TRBJ1-2 | few | TRBV28 | TGTGCCAGCAGTGGTGACAGGGTCTATGGCTACACCTTC | CASSGDRVYGYTF
TRBD1 | TRBJ2-6 | . | TRBV28 | TGTGCCAGCAAGACATCGACAGGGGGGTTCTCTGGGGCCAACGTCCTGACTTTC | CASKTSTGGFSGANVLTF
TRBD1 | TRBJ1-2 | . | TRBV27 | TGTGCCAGCAGTTTCAGGGGGCATCATGGCTATGGCTACACCTTC | CASSFRGHHGYGYTF
. | TRBJ2-3 | . | TRBV19 | TGTGCCAGTAGTATGCCTCCCGGACTCCCTTGGTATTTT | CASSMPPGLPWYF
. | TRBJ2-3 | once | TRBV7-9 | TGTGCCAGCATTCCAGGGTCGGCGGATACGCAGTATTTT | CASIPGSADTQYF
. | TRBJ2-7 | once | TRBV11-2 | TGTGCCAGCAGACGCACAGGGACCTACGAGCAGTACTTC | CASRRTGTYEQYF
TRBD2 | TRBJ2-5 | . | TRBV10-3 | TGTGCCATCAGTGTAGGGACTAGCGGGACGCAAGAGACCCAGTACTTC | CAISVGTSGTQETQYF
. | TRBJ2-5 | . | TRBV6-1 | TGTGCCAGCAGTGAAGGGGTCAGGGGTCCAGAGACCCAGTACTTC | CASSEGVRGPETQYF
TRBD2 | TRBJ2-1 | . | TRBV10-3 | TGTGCCATCAGTGAGTCATTTCTAGCGGGAGGGCCGGGGAATGAGCAGTTCTTC | CAISESFLAGGPGNEQFF
TRBD2 | TRBJ2-5 | . | TRBV11-2 | TGTGCCAGCAGCTTAGGGGCTAGCGGGAGCTTAGAGACCCAGTACTTC | CASSLGASGSLETQYF
. | TRBJ2-7 | . | TRBV6-5 | TGTGCCAGCAGTTACAGGCTAGAGTCACACGAGCAGTACTTC | CASSYRLESHEQYF